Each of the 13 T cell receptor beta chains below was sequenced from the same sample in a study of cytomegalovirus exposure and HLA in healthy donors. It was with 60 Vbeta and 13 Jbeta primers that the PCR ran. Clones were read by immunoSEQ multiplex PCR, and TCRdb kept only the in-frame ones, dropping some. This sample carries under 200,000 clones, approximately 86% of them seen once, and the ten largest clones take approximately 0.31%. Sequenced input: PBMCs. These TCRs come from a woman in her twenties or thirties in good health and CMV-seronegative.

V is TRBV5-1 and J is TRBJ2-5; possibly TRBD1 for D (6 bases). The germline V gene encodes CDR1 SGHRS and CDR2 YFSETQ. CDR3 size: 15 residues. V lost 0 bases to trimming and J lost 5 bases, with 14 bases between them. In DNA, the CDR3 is TGCGCCAGCAGCTTGGGCAGGGGAGTGGGGGAGACCCAGTACTTC. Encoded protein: CASSLGRGVGETQYF. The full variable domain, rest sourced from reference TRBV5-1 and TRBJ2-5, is KAGVTQTPRYLIKTRGQQVTLSCSPISGHRSVSWYQQTPGQGLQFLFEYFSETQRNKGNFPGRFSGRQFSNSRSEMNVSTLELGDSALYLCASSLGRGVGETQYFGPGTRLLVL.

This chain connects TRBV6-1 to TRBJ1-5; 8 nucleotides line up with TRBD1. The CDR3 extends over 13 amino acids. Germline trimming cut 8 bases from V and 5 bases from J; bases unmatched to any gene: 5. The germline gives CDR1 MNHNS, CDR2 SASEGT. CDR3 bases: TGTGCCAGCCCGGGACAGGCTTATCAGCCCCAGCATTTT. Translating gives CASPGQAYQPQHF.

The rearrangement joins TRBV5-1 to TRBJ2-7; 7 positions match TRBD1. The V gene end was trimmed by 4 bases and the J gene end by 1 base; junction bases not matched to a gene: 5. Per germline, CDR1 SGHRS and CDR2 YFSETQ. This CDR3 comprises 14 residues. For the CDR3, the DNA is TGCGCCAGCAGCACCCCAGGGGGATCCTACGAGCAGTACTTC. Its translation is CASSTPGGSYEQYF. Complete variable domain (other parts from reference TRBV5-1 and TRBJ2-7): KAGVTQTPRYLIKTRGQQVTLSCSPISGHRSVSWYQQTPGQGLQFLFEYFSETQRNKGNFPGRFSGRQFSNSRSEMNVSTLELGDSALYLCASSTPGGSYEQYFGPGTRLTVT.

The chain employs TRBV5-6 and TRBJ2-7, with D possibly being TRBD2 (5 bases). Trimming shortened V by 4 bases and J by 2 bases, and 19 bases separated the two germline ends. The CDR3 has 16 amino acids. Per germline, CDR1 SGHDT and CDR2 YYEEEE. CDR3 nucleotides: TGTGCCAGCAGCCCTACAGCCAGCGGCGAGCCCTACGAGCAGTACTTC. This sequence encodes CASSPTASGEPYEQYF.

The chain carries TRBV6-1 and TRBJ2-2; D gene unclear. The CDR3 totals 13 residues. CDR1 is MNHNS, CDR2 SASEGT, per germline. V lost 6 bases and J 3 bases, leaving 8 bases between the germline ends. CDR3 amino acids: CASRPYYTGELFF. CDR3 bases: TGTGCCAGCAGGCCTTACTACACCGGGGAGCTGTTTTTT.

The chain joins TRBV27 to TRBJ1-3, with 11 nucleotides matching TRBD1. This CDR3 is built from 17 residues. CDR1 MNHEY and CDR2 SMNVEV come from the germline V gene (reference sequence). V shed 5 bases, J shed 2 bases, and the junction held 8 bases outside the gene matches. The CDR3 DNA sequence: TGTGCCAGCAGTCCCGGACAGGGGGCGCCGGCTGGAAACACCATATATTTT. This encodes CASSPGQGAPAGNTIYF.

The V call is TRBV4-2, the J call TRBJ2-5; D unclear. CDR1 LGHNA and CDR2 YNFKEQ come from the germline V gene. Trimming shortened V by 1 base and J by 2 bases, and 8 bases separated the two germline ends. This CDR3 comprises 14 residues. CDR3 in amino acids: CASSQVHIQETQYF. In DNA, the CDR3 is TGTGCCAGCAGCCAAGTTCACATACAAGAGACCCAGTACTTC.

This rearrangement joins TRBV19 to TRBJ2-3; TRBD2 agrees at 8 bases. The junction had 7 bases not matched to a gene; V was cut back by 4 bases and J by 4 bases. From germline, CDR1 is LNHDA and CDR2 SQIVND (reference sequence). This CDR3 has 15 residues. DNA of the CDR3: TGTGCCAGTAGTACCTCAGCGGGAGTGCCAGATACGCAGTATTTT. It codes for CASSTSAGVPDTQYF.

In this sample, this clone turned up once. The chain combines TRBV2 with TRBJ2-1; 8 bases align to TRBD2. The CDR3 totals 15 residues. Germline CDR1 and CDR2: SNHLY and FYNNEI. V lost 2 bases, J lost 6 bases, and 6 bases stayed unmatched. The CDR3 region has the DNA TGTGCCAGCAGTGAATTGGTCGGGGGGGGCAATGAGCAGTTCTTC. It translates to CASSELVGGGNEQFF.

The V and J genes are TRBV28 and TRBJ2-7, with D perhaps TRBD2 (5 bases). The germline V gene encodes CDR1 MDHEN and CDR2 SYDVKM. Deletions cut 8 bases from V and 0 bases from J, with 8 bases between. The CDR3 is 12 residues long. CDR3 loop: CASERNSYEQYF. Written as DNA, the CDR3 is TGTGCCAGCGAGCGGAACTCCTACGAGCAGTACTTC.

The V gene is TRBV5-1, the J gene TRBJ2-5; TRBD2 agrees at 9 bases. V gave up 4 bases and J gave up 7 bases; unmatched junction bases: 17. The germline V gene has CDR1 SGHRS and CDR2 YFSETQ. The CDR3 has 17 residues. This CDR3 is CASSQFSGGPKEGTQYF. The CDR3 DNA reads TGCGCCAGCAGCCAATTTAGCGGGGGACCAAAGGAGGGGACCCAGTACTTC.

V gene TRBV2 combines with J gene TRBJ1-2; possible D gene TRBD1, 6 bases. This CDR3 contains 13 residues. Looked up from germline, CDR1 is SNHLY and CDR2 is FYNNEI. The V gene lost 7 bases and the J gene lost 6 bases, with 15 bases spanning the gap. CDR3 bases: TGTGCCAGCACCGGTTACAGGGAGAATGGCTACACCTTC. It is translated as CASTGYRENGYTF.

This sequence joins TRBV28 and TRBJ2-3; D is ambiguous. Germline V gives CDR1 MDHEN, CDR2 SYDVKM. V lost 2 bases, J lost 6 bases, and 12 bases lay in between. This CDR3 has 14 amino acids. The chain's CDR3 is CASSLNTAPDTQYF. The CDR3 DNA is TGTGCCAGCAGTTTAAATACAGCTCCGGATACGCAGTATTTT.